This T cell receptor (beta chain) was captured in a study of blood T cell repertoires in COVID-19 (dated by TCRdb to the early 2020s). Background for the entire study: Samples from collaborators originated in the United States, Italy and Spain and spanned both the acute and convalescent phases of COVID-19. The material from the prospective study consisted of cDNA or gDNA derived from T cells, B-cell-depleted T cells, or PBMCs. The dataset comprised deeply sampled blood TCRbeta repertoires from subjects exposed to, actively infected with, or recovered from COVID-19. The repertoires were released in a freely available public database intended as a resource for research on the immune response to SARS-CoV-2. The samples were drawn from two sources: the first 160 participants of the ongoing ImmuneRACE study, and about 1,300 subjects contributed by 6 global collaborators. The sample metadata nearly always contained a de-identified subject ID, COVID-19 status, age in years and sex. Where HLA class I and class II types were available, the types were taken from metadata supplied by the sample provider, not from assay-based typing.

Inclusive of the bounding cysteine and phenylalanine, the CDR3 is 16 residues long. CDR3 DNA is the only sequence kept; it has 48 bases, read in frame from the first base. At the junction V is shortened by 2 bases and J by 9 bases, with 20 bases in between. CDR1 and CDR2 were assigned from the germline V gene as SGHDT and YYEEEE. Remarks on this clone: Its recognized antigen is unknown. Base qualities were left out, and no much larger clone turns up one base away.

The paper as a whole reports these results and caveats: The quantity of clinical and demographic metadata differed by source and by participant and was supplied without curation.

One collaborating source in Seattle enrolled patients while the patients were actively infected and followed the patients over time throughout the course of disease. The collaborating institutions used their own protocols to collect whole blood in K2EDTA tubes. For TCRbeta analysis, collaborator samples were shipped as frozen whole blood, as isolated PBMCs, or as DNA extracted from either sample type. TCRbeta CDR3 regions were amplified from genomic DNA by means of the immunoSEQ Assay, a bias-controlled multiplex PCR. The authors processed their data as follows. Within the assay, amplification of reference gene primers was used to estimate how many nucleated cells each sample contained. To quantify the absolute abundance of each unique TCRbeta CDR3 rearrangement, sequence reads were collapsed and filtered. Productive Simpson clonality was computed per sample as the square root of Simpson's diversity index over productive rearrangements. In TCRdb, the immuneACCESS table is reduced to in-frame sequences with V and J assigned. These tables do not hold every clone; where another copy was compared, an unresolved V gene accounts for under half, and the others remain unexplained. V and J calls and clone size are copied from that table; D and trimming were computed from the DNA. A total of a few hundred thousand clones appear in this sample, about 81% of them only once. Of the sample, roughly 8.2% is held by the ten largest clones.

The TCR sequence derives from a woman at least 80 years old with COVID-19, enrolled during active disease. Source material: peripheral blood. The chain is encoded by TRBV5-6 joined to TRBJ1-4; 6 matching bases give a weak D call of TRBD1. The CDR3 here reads CASSFNRIDGQQKLFF. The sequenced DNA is TGTGCCAGCAGCTTTAATCGAATAGATGGACAGCAAAAACTGTTTTTT.